This is a list of T cell receptor beta chains from one sample in a study of cytomegalovirus exposure and HLA in healthy donors. TCRdb keeps only in-frame clones here, not all; method: immunoSEQ multiplex PCR. This table holds 150,000 to 200,000 clones, approximately 70% found once. The sequencing input was PBMCs. These receptor sequences come from a human donor in good health. Each CDR3 is given with its conserved first and last residue. D genes are given only for firm matches. The listing skips clone size in some rows; elsewhere it reads once, few, many or a size class.

D	V	J	size	DNA	CDR3
.	TRBV30	TRBJ2-7	few	TGTGCCTGCGACAGCACCTACGAGCAGTACTTC	CACDSTYEQYF
TRBD2	TRBV7-3	TRBJ2-3	.	TGTGCCAGCAGCCCAGAGCGGGGGGGGCAGTATTTT	CASSPERGGQYF
.	TRBV5-6	TRBJ2-7	few	TGTGCCAGCAGCTTGGCCTACGCCTCCTACGAGCAGTACTTC	CASSLAYASYEQYF
TRBD2	TRBV11-3	TRBJ2-3	few	TGTGCCAGCAGCTTAGCGGGGGGAAGCTCTCTGCATACGCAGTATTTT	CASSLAGGSSLHTQYF
TRBD1	TRBV2	TRBJ2-2	.	TGTGCCAGCAGTCAATCGGACAGGGTAATCACCGGGGAGCTGTTTTTT	CASSQSDRVITGELFF
TRBD1	TRBV9	TRBJ1-1	.	TGTGCCAGCAGCGTAGAGGGGGGGACAGGGAAAGCTTTCTTT	CASSVEGGTGKAFF
.	TRBV4-3	TRBJ2-7	.	TGCGCCAGCAGCCAAGAGATCGGGAGGGGACAGTATGTATACGAGCAGTACTTC	CASSQEIGRGQYVYEQYF
TRBD2	TRBV12-5	TRBJ2-5	.	TGTGCTAGTGGTTACGCGACGGGGGGGGAGACCCAGTACTTC	CASGYATGGETQYF
TRBD2	TRBV27	TRBJ2-1	.	TGTGCCAGCAGTGAGACTAGCGGGGGAACCTACAATGAGCAGTTCTTC	CASSETSGGTYNEQFF
.	TRBV18	TRBJ1-2	.	TGTGCCAGCTCACCACCGCAAGCGTTAGATGGCTACACCTTC	CASSPPQALDGYTF
TRBD2	TRBV7-2	TRBJ2-1	.	TGTGCCAGCAGCCGGCGGGTGCTAGCGGGGAGGAATGAGCAGTTCTTC	CASSRRVLAGRNEQFF
TRBD2	TRBV6-1	TRBJ2-7	.	TGTGCCAGCAGTGCAGCGGGGGGGGGTACCTACGAGCAGTACTTC	CASSAAGGGTYEQYF
TRBD1	TRBV30	TRBJ2-7	few	TGTGCCTGGAGCGCAGGGGGTTCCTACGAGCAGTACTTC	CAWSAGGSYEQYF
TRBD2	TRBV5-5	TRBJ2-1	.	TGTGCCAGCAGCTTGGTAGCGGGGGCTGACAATGAGCAGTTCTTC	CASSLVAGADNEQFF
.	TRBV7-2	TRBJ2-3	.	TGTGCCAGCAGCTTCGGCCCCAGCGCAGATACGCAGTATTTT	CASSFGPSADTQYF
.	TRBV9	TRBJ1-1	.	TGTGCCAGCAGCCCCCACGGGGGGGAGGGAACTGAAGCTTTCTTT	CASSPHGGEGTEAFF
.	TRBV9	TRBJ1-1	.	TGTGCCAGCAGCGTCGGGGGGAGTGGAACTGAAGCTTTCTTT	CASSVGGSGTEAFF
.	TRBV5-4	TRBJ2-5	.	TGTGCCAGCAGCCAGGGTCGCTTAGCGGAAGAGACCCAGTACTTC	CASSQGRLAEETQYF
TRBD2	TRBV6-1	TRBJ2-7	.	TGTGCCAGCAGTGAACGCGGGGGGTCGACCTACGAGCAGTACTTC	CASSERGGSTYEQYF
.	TRBV21-1	TRBJ1-1	few	TGTGCCAGCAGCAAAGTGACCACATGGGGCTCTGAAGCTTTCTTT	CASSKVTTWGSEAFF
TRBD2	TRBV7-3	TRBJ2-3	few	TGTGCCAGCAGCCTCCGTCCCGGGACTAGCGGGGGCACAGATACGCAGTATTTT	CASSLRPGTSGGTDTQYF
.	TRBV7-9	TRBJ1-4	.	TGTGCCAGCAGCGACTCTGAAAAACTGTTTTTT	CASSDSEKLFF